Reported below is one T cell receptor (beta chain). Its antigen remains unknown. The data were obtained in a study of cytomegalovirus exposure and HLA in healthy donors. Regarding the study as a whole: Previous analysis showed most TCR beta V segments were productive about 87% or about 30% of the time.

CDR1 is MGHRA, CDR2 YSYEKL, per germline. The V end lost 0 bases, the J end lost 3 bases, and 8 bases lay between the germline ends. The CDR3 contains 14 residues. Primers for the PCR totalled 60 Vbeta and 13 Jbeta. The method was immunoSEQ multiplex PCR; TCRdb's version includes in-frame clones alone and lacks a portion of them. The sample yields some 160,000 clones, 79% seen once. The origin of this receptor is a middle-aged woman in good health and CMV-seronegative. This chain uses TRBV4-1 with TRBJ1-2, with D unresolved. Sequenced: PBMCs. This CDR3 reads CASSQDLLDYGYTF. The CDR3 DNA sequence: TGCGCCAGCAGCCAAGATTTACTCGACTATGGCTACACCTTC.